Each of the 24 T cell receptor beta chains below was sequenced from the same sample in a study of tumor and adjacent non-tumor tissue in lung cancer. The library came from three nested PCR rounds adapted from ARM-PCR protocols. TCRdb itself ran the multiplex PCR reads through MiXCR, one entry per CDR3 protein. Here the sample spans approximately 120,000 distinct CDR3 sequences, roughly 77% being singletons. This sample's RNA came from whole unsorted tissue. Material for sequencing was lung tumor tissue. These receptors came from a woman between 55 and 75 years old with non-small cell lung cancer.

A word on this clonotype: No conserved phenylalanine or tryptophan ends this CDR3, so it is likely a read error. The chain is built from TRBV10-2 and TRBJ2-3; possibly TRBD1 or TRBD2 for D (6 bases each). CDR3 size: 14 residues. The germline V gene encodes CDR1 WSHSY and CDR2 SAAADI. The CDR3 sequence: CASSVVGRTDTQYS. DNA of the CDR3: TGCGCCAGCAGTGTGGTGGGGAGGACAGATACACAGTATTCT.

Worth noting for this clonotype: The junction departs from the called germline gene at one end, perhaps through a read error. J is TRBJ1-5 and V is TRBV20-1; TRBD1 matches 7 bases. The germline V gene encodes CDR1 DFQATT and CDR2 SNEGSKA (reference sequence). The CDR3 has 12 residues. The CDR3 loop is CSTGHRGQPQHF. DNA of the CDR3: TGCAGTACTGGCCACAGGGGTCAGCCCCAACATTTT.

This sequence joins TRBV9 and TRBJ1-1; TRBD1 aligns across 9 bases. J gave up 5 bases and V 4 bases, and 6 bases lay outside the gene matches. This CDR3 has 14 amino acids. CDR1 and CDR2 (germline): SGDLS, YYNGEE. The CDR3 bases are TGTGCCAGCAGCATGCAGACAGGGGGGACTGAAGCTTTCTTT. Amino acids: CASSMQTGGTEAFF.

On this clonotype: A much larger clone lies a single base off, so this may be a read error. The chain is built from TRBV6-5 and TRBJ2-7; no definite D call. This CDR3 is 13 amino acids long. CDR1 and CDR2 from the germline V gene are MNHEY and SVGAGI. CDR3 nucleotide sequence: TGTGTCAGCAGCCCATCAATTTCCTACGAGCAGTACTTC. Its translation is CVSSPSISYEQYF.

Concerning this clonotype: This could be a read error, since a much larger clone is one nucleotide away. V usage is TRBV6-2 or TRBV6-3 and J usage is TRBJ2-2, with a weak D call TRBD1 (6 bases). CDR3 size: 13 residues. Germline V gives CDR1 MNHEY, CDR2 SVGEGT. The CDR3 coding sequence is TGTGCCGGCAGTTACAGGGACACCGGGGAGCTGTTTTTT. Protein sequence: CAGSYRDTGELFF.

Note on this clonotype: With a much larger clone just one base away, this may be a read error. This chain connects TRBV6-5 to TRBJ2-7, with 10 bases fitting TRBD1. Germline-derived CDR1 and CDR2 are MNHEY and SVGAGI. The CDR3 extends over 13 amino acids. Written as DNA, the CDR3 is TGTACCAGCAGGGCGACAGGGGGCCACGAGCAGTACTTC. Protein product: CTSRATGGHEQYF.

This clonotype was counted at least ten times. This sequence joins TRBV12-3 or TRBV12-4 and TRBJ2-5; D gene uncertain. The CDR3 loop spans 15 amino acids. Trimming pared 6 bases from V and 5 bases from J, leaving 19 bases between. CDR3 region: CASSPTVGSWETQYF. CDR3 nucleotides: TGTGCCAGCAGCCCTACAGTCGGCTCGTGGGAGACCCAGTACTTC.

This clonotype showed up many times. One junction end disagrees with the germline gene, perhaps due to a read error. The J gene is TRBJ2-7, the V gene TRBV6-2 or TRBV6-3; 9 nucleotides agree with TRBD2. CDR3 length: 13 amino acids. Germline CDR1 reads MNHEY; CDR2 reads SVGEGT. The CDR3 spells CASSYILAGPANF. Here the CDR3 DNA reads TGTGCCAGCAGTTACATCCTAGCGGGGCCAGCAAACTTC.

This clonotype was seen once. This clone may be a read error of a much larger clone one base away. The V gene is TRBV12-3 or TRBV12-4, the J gene TRBJ2-7; 11 bases are shared with TRBD2. This CDR3 spans 16 amino acids. This CDR3 is CANSLAGGIQAYEQYF. The CDR3 bases are TGTGCCAACAGTTTAGCGGGAGGGATTCAAGCCTACGAGCAGTACTTC.

Points on this clonotype: A read error may be the cause here, since a much bigger clone is one base away. V gene TRBV4-3 combines with J gene TRBJ2-7; no firm D call. The V gene's germline CDR1 is LGHNA and CDR2 YSLEER. This CDR3 has 15 amino acids. Trimming shortened V by 0 bases and J by 0 bases, and 9 bases separated the two germline ends. The CDR3 sequence is CASSQDQYNSYEQYF. The CDR3 nucleotides read TGCGCCAGCAGCCAAGATCAGTACAACTCCTACGAGCAGTACTTC.

About this clonotype: The junction and the germline gene differ at one end; a read error may be behind it. This chain connects TRBV6-1 to TRBJ1-1; D gene uncertain. CDR1 is MNHNS and CDR2 is SASEGT in the germline V gene. CDR3 length: 15 residues. The CDR3 is CASIEAFGGNTEAFF. CDR3 nucleotides: TGTGCCAGCATTGAAGCTTTCGGCGGGAACACTGAAGCTTTCTTT.

The chain is built from TRBV4-3 and TRBJ2-7; D gene uncertain. The CDR3 runs 13 residues. Germline loops: CDR1 LGHNA, CDR2 YSLEER. Trimming took 0 bases from V and 10 from J, leaving 13 bases between them. The CDR3 nucleotides are TGCGCCAGCAGCCAAGAGAGCAGCCTGGATCAGTACTTC. Translated, it gives CASSQESSLDQYF.

This chain links TRBV20-1 with TRBJ2-5, with 8 bases that match TRBD2. With 7 bases clipped from V and 4 bases from J, the junction kept 17 bases outside the gene matches. The germline V gene encodes CDR1 DFQATT and CDR2 SNEGSKA (reference sequence). CDR3 length: 16 amino acids. The CDR3 DNA is TGCAGTGTTCCAGACCTGACCGGGGGGGCCGGAGAGACCCAGTACTTC. Translation gives CSVPDLTGGAGETQYF.

This chain uses TRBV11-1 with TRBJ2-5; perhaps TRBD2 as D (5 bases). Germline V gene lookup returns CDR1 SGHAT and CDR2 FQDESV (reference sequence). Trimming removed 5 bases at V and 4 bases at J, with 8 bases between. CDR3 size: 12 residues. CDR3: CASSQTIETQYF. The CDR3 region has the DNA TGTGCCAGCAGCCAGACTATAGAGACCCAGTACTTC.

Of note for this clonotype: This may arise from a read error, as a much more abundant clone is one base away. V is TRBV10-3 and J is TRBJ1-5; 8 bases align to TRBD1. Germline V gene sequence: CDR1 ENHRY, CDR2 SYGVKD. This CDR3 spans 13 amino acids. In DNA form, the CDR3 reads TGTGCCATCAGGGACAGGGAGGATCAGCACCAGCATTTT. Residues: CAIRDREDQHQHF.

To note about this clonotype: The junction departs from the called germline gene at one end, perhaps through a read error. The chain uses TRBV7-8 and TRBJ2-7; D may match TRBD1 or TRBD2 (5 bases each). The germline CDR1 and CDR2 sequences are SGHVS and FQNEAQ. This CDR3 has 15 residues. Here the CDR3 reads CASSKGVGVLGEHYF. The CDR3 DNA sequence: TGTGCCAGCAGCAAAGGGGTCGGGGTCCTTGGCGAGCACTACTTC.

DNA for the CDR3: TGTGCCAGCAGCGGGCAGGGCAATCAGCCCCAGCATTTT. Residues: CASSGQGNQPQHF. This chain links TRBV7-8 with TRBJ1-5; no firm D call. Germline V gives CDR1 SGHVS, CDR2 FQNEAQ. The CDR3 is made up of 13 amino acids. Trimming pared 5 bases from V and 2 bases from J, leaving 7 bases between. Combining the CDR3 with reference TRBV7-8 and TRBJ1-5 gives the whole variable domain GAGVSQSPRYKVAKRGQDVALRCDPISGHVSLFWYQQALGQGPEFLTYFQNEAQLDKSGLPSDRFFAERPEGSVSTLKIQRTQQEDSAVYLCASSGQGNQPQHFGDGTRLSIL.

At least ten counts were recorded for this clonotype. This chain uses TRBV6-2 or TRBV6-3 with TRBJ2-2; weak D call: TRBD1 (6 bases). The germline CDR1 and CDR2 sequences are MNHEY and SVGEGT. Trimming shortened V by 8 bases and J by 0 bases, and 10 bases separated the two germline ends. This CDR3 has 14 residues. The CDR3 is CASSGTTNTGELFF. The CDR3 DNA follows: TGTGCCAGCTCCGGGACAACGAACACCGGGGAGCTGTTTTTT.

For this clonotype: Germline and junction disagree at one end, which may indicate a read error. The chain uses TRBV5-1 and TRBJ2-7; D ambiguous. CDR3 length equals 14 residues. Per the germline V gene, CDR1 is SGHRS and CDR2 is YFSETQ. The CDR3 nucleotides read TGCGTCAGCAGCTTGACCGAACAATCCTACGAGCAGTACTTC. Residues: CVSSLTEQSYEQYF.

This clonotype was seen ten or more times. The chain carries TRBV20-1 and TRBJ2-4, with a possible D match to TRBD1 (5 bases). The CDR3 extends over 13 amino acids. CDR1 and CDR2 from the germline V gene are DFQATT and SNEGSKA (reference sequence). Trimming removed 7 bases at V and 4 bases at J, with 14 bases between. The CDR3 region is CSGMTVGKNIQYF. The CDR3 DNA is TGCAGTGGGATGACAGTTGGGAAAAACATTCAGTACTTC.

This clonotype was detected ten times or more. This sequence joins TRBV4-3 and TRBJ1-6; no firm D call. V shed 0 bases and J shed 10 bases, with 7 bases lying between them. The CDR3 spans 13 residues. The germline gives CDR1 LGHNA, CDR2 YSLEER. CDR3 loop: CASSQESDSPLHF. The CDR3 DNA sequence: TGCGCCAGCAGCCAAGAATCTGACTCACCCCTCCACTTT.

The chain is built from TRBV20-1 and TRBJ2-2; TRBD2 might be the D (5 bases). The germline gives CDR1 DFQATT, CDR2 SNEGSKA (reference sequence). The CDR3 covers 17 residues. The V and J ends lost 1 base and 2 bases respectively, with 17 bases between them. The chain's CDR3 is CSARGTPETANTGELFF. In nucleotides, the CDR3 is TGCAGTGCTAGAGGGACTCCCGAGACTGCAAACACCGGGGAGCTGTTTTTT.

As for this clonotype: Since a much larger clone is just one base distant, this may be a read error. The V call is TRBV29-1, the J call TRBJ2-2; the match to TRBD1 covers 7 bases. In germline, CDR1 is SQVTM, CDR2 ANQGSEA. The CDR3 contains 13 residues. V lost 8 bases to trimming and J lost 2 bases; unmatched junction nucleotides: 5. Written as DNA, the CDR3 is TGCAGCACTGGGACAGTAAACACCGGGGAGCTGTTTTTT. Translated: CSTGTVNTGELFF.

The CDR3 sequence is CSVTLTYYGYTF. The CDR3 DNA sequence: TGCAGTGTAACCCTAACTTACTATGGCTACACCTTC. This chain uses TRBV20-1 with TRBJ1-2; D is unclear. The V end lost 7 bases, the J end lost 3 bases, and 12 bases lay between the germline ends. The CDR3 totals 12 residues. Germline V gene sequence: CDR1 DFQATT, CDR2 SNEGSKA (reference sequence).